These 30 T cell receptor beta chains share one sample of origin, sequenced in a study of T cell responses to AZD1222 COVID-19 vaccine. Generated by immunoSEQ multiplex PCR, the TCRdb table keeps only in-frame clones and is missing some. The sample includes around 160,000 clones, around 94% seen only once; the top ten take about 4.6%. The sequences come from peripheral blood, collected 28 days after the second AZD1222 dose. All receptors derive from an adult who received the AZD1222 COVID-19 vaccine.

The chain uses TRBV5-1 and TRBJ1-3; 8 nucleotides line up with TRBD1. Germline CDR1 reads SGHRS; CDR2 reads YFSETQ. The CDR3 spans 14 residues. Trimming took 0 bases from V and 4 from J; bases not matched to a gene: 0. The CDR3 DNA reads as TGCGCCAGCAGCTTGGGACAGGGGGGAAACACCATATATTTT. Translation: CASSLGQGGNTIYF. Supplemented by reference TRBV5-1 and TRBJ1-3, the full variable domain reads KAGVTQTPRYLIKTRGQQVTLSCSPISGHRSVSWYQQTPGQGLQFLFEYFSETQRNKGNFPGRFSGRQFSNSRSEMNVSTLELGDSALYLCASSLGQGGNTIYFGEGSWLTVV.

This clone has a single count. V is TRBV30 and J is TRBJ1-1; a weak D match, TRBD1 (6 bases). The CDR3 covers 13 residues. Germline V lookup: CDR1 GTSNPN, CDR2 SVGIG (reference sequence). Trimming shortened V by 0 bases and J by 1 base, and 6 bases separated the two germline ends. The CDR3 bases are TGTGCCTGGAGTGTGGACAGGAACACTGAAGCTTTCTTT. It codes for CAWSVDRNTEAFF.

V and J are TRBV7-7 and TRBJ1-1; D not resolved. V shed 5 bases and J shed 5 bases, with 12 bases lying between them. The length of the CDR3 is 13 residues. Germline V gene lookup returns CDR1 SSHAT and CDR2 FNYEAQ (reference sequence). CDR3 in DNA: TGTGCCAGCAGCCCCCTTGGACTTACTGAAGCTTTCTTT. Its translation: CASSPLGLTEAFF.

This chain links TRBV19 with TRBJ1-2; unclear D gene. The CDR3 sequence is 16 residues long. Germline CDR1 and CDR2: LNHDA and SQIVND (reference sequence). V lost 2 bases and J 5 bases, leaving 18 bases between the germline ends. This CDR3 reads CASSITPTNARYGYTF. CDR3 bases: TGTGCCAGTAGTATAACCCCGACGAATGCTCGTTATGGCTACACCTTC.

The gene calls are TRBV3-1 (or the pseudogene TRBV3-2) and TRBJ2-5; 7 bases are a match to TRBD2. J was trimmed by 4 bases and V by 8 bases; bases with no gene match: 7. CDR1 LGHDT and CDR2 YNNKEL come from the germline V gene (reference sequence). The CDR3 covers 13 residues. The DNA of the CDR3 is TGTGCCAGCGGTACGGGAGGAGGAGAGACCCAGTACTTC. Encoded protein: CASGTGGGETQYF.

This rearrangement joins TRBV25-1 to TRBJ1-4, with 8 bases aligning to TRBD1. The V segment lost 2 bases and the J segment 5 bases; nucleotides outside the gene matches: 4. Germline V lookup: CDR1 MGHDK, CDR2 SYGVNS. This CDR3 region has 15 residues. DNA for the CDR3: TGTGCCAGCAGTGAAAGGACAGGGCGGAATGAAAAACTGTTTTTT. Amino acids: CASSERTGRNEKLFF.

This chain uses TRBV6-5 with TRBJ2-7, with 7 positions matching TRBD1. Germline loops: CDR1 MNHEY, CDR2 SVGAGI. After removal of 0 bases from V and 6 bases from J, the junction contained 5 bases not matched to a gene. There are 14 residues in the CDR3. CDR3 sequence reads: CASSYSYRGFEQYF. In DNA form, the CDR3 reads TGTGCCAGCAGTTACTCGTACAGGGGTTTCGAGCAGTACTTC.

The rearrangement uses TRBV7-3 and TRBJ2-2, with D possibly being TRBD2 (6 bases). This CDR3 contains 15 residues. The V gene's germline CDR1 is SGHTA and CDR2 FQGTGA. Trimming stripped 6 bases from V and 6 bases from J, with 17 bases between. DNA for the CDR3: TGTGCCAGCAGAGAGGACTACCAATTTCCCGGGGAGCTGTTTTTT. It translates to CASREDYQFPGELFF.

This clone was seen once. The rearrangement links TRBV15 to TRBJ2-2, with no clear D. Trimming cost V 6 bases and J 7 bases, with 15 bases left between them. This CDR3 comprises 14 residues. Germline values: CDR1 LNHNV, CDR2 YYDKDF (reference sequence). CDR3 region: CATRYSVGFGELFF. The DNA of the CDR3 is TGTGCCACCAGATACTCGGTGGGTTTCGGGGAGCTGTTTTTT.

This chain connects TRBV28 to TRBJ2-7; D is undetermined. Trimming took off 3 bases at V and 7 bases at J, with 16 bases between the two ends. The germline CDR1 and CDR2 sequences are MDHEN and SYDVKM. The CDR3 runs 14 residues. CDR3 nucleotides: TGTGCCAGCAGTTTCGGTTCGCGAGTCGGGGAGCAGTACTTC. Translating it yields CASSFGSRVGEQYF.

The rearrangement joins TRBV6-5 to TRBJ2-1; no reliable D call. The CDR3 sequence is 13 residues long. CDR1 and CDR2 (germline): MNHEY, SVGAGI. V lost 6 bases and J 6 bases, leaving 12 bases between the germline ends. The CDR3 reads CASSQFSINEQFF. For the CDR3, the DNA is TGTGCCAGCAGCCAGTTTTCGATCAATGAGCAGTTCTTC.

V gene TRBV7-9 combines with J gene TRBJ1-2; D gene ambiguous. CDR3 length: 14 residues. Per germline, CDR1 SEHNR and CDR2 FQNEAQ (reference sequence). The V gene lost 4 bases and the J gene lost 8 bases, with 17 bases spanning the gap. This chain's CDR3 is CASSSASPGGGYTF. CDR3 DNA: TGTGCCAGCAGCTCGGCGTCCCCCGGTGGAGGCTACACCTTC.

The V and J genes are TRBV7-9 and TRBJ1-1; weak D call: TRBD1 (5 bases). V was clipped by 6 bases and J by 11 bases, with 19 bases between them. The CDR3 is made up of 13 amino acids. CDR1 and CDR2 (germline): SEHNR, FQNEAQ (reference sequence). This CDR3 reads CASRSGTPGTAFF. CDR3 in DNA: TGTGCCAGCAGGTCCGGGACGCCCGGTACGGCTTTCTTT.

The rearrangement links TRBV5-4 to TRBJ1-2; D might be TRBD1 (5 bases). This CDR3 spans 13 amino acids. Trimming cost V 4 bases and J 6 bases, with 13 bases left between them. Germline V lookup: CDR1 SGHNT, CDR2 YYREEE (reference sequence). CDR3 region: CASSVQALDGYTF. Written as DNA, the CDR3 is TGTGCCAGCAGCGTACAGGCTCTTGATGGCTACACCTTC.

The chain couples TRBV19 to TRBJ1-2; a possible D gene is TRBD1 (5 bases). There are 12 residues in the CDR3. Trimming cost V 5 bases and J 10 bases, with 14 bases left between them. Germline assignment: CDR1 LNHDA and CDR2 SQIVND (reference sequence). CDR3: CASSSGRANYTF. CDR3 nucleotide sequence: TGTGCCAGTAGTTCGGGACGGGCGAACTACACCTTC.

The chain uses TRBV28 and TRBJ1-1; 7 nucleotides align to TRBD1. Germline loops: CDR1 MDHEN, CDR2 SYDVKM. The CDR3 is made up of 10 amino acids. V shed 4 bases and J 10 bases; nucleotides not matched to a gene: 0. CDR3 bases: TGTGCCAGCAGTTCAGGGGGAGCTTTCTTT. It is translated as CASSSGGAFF. The full variable domain, its missing parts supplied by reference TRBV28 and TRBJ1-1, is DVKVTQSSRYLVKRTGEKVFLECVQDMDHENMFWYRQDPGLGLRLIYFSYDVKMKEKGDIPEGYSVSREKKERFSLILESASTNQTSMYLCASSSGGAFFGQGTRLTVV.

The chain is built from TRBV30 and TRBJ1-2; 8 positions agree with TRBD1. The V gene end was trimmed by 3 bases and the J gene end by 7 bases; junction bases not matched to a gene: 10. The germline gives CDR1 GTSNPN, CDR2 SVGIG (reference sequence). CDR3 length: 14 residues. The CDR3 protein is CAWRGWQGASGYTF. In DNA form, the CDR3 reads TGTGCCTGGAGAGGATGGCAGGGGGCGTCTGGCTACACCTTC.

The rearrangement joins TRBV2 to TRBJ2-7, with 8 bases that match TRBD1. Germline V lookup: CDR1 SNHLY, CDR2 FYNNEI. Trimming at V came to 0 bases and at J to 7 bases, leaving 8 bases not matched to a gene. CDR3 length: 15 amino acids. CDR3 DNA sequence: TGTGCCAGCAGTGAAGCGCTCAGGGGGCGAGGGGAGCAGTACTTC. It encodes CASSEALRGRGEQYF.

V is TRBV11-2 and J is TRBJ2-7; D possibly uses TRBD1 or TRBD2 (5 bases each). Germline V gene data show CDR1 as SGHAT and CDR2 as FQNNGV. The CDR3 spans 17 residues. V lost 0 bases and J 6 bases, leaving 21 bases between the germline ends. Here the CDR3 reads CASSLESGYVTGLEQYF. The CDR3 bases are TGTGCCAGCAGCTTAGAATCAGGCTACGTTACGGGGCTCGAGCAGTACTTC.

The J gene is TRBJ1-5, the V gene TRBV19; no reliable D call. The V gene's germline CDR1 is LNHDA and CDR2 SQIVND (reference sequence). The germline V and J ends were trimmed by 1 base and 0 bases, with 10 bases remaining between them. The CDR3 is 16 amino acids. CDR3 sequence: CASSIVGRYSNQPQHF. Written as DNA, the CDR3 is TGTGCCAGTAGTATAGTGGGCAGGTATAGCAATCAGCCCCAGCATTTT.

The rearrangement joins TRBV27 to TRBJ2-7, with D perhaps being TRBD1 or TRBD2 (5 bases each). Germline CDR1 reads MNHEY; CDR2 reads SMNVEV (reference sequence). The CDR3 covers 14 residues. Trimming pared 8 bases from V and 0 bases from J, leaving 14 bases between. The CDR3 spells CASSARDPSYEQYF. The CDR3 DNA sequence: TGTGCCAGCTCAGCACGGGACCCCTCCTACGAGCAGTACTTC.

On this clone: Here the CDR3 omits its conserved ending phenylalanine or tryptophan, so a read error is the likely source. The limits of the CDR3 on the DNA are not certain, so only TCRdb's listed CDR3 is given. The rearrangement links TRBV4-3 to TRBJ2-3. Germline loops: CDR1 LGHNA, CDR2 YSLEER. Ends included, the CDR3 has 13 residues. The CDR3 sequence is CASSQIPGRDLTL.

This chain links TRBV19 with TRBJ1-5; 7 nucleotides agree with TRBD1. The CDR3 length is 20 residues. V lost 3 bases to trimming and J lost 0 bases; unmatched junction nucleotides: 17. The V gene's germline CDR1 is LNHDA and CDR2 SQIVND (reference sequence). CDR3: CASSIKMGDSLPYSNQPQHF. The CDR3 region has the DNA TGTGCCAGTAGTATTAAAATGGGGGACAGCTTACCCTATAGCAATCAGCCCCAGCATTTT.

In DNA form, the CDR3 reads TGTGCCAGTAGTGGCGGATACTATGGCTACACCTTC. It yields the protein CASSGGYYGYTF. The V call is TRBV19, the J call TRBJ1-2; no clear D gene. The CDR3 length is 12 residues. Germline CDR1 LNHDA, CDR2 SQIVND (reference sequence). Trimming cost V 5 bases and J 3 bases, with 7 bases left between them.

V is TRBV24-1 and J is TRBJ2-3; D may correspond to TRBD1 or TRBD2 (6 bases each). There are 13 residues in the CDR3. V lost 12 bases and J 6 bases, leaving 18 bases between the germline ends. CDR1 and CDR2 (germline): KGHDR, SFDVKD. CDR3 in amino acids: CAPHGGFGDTQYF. The CDR3 nucleotides read TGTGCCCCCCACGGGGGCTTTGGGGATACGCAGTATTTT.

V is TRBV18 and J is TRBJ1-4; D is uncertain. Deletions cut 1 base from V and 8 bases from J, with 14 bases between. CDR3 length: 15 amino acids. The germline V gene encodes CDR1 KGHSH and CDR2 LQKENI. The CDR3 loop is CASSPRPAEREKLFF. In DNA, the CDR3 is TGTGCCAGCTCACCACGGCCCGCCGAGAGAGAAAAACTGTTTTTT.

The V gene is TRBV6-5, the J gene TRBJ1-1, with D perhaps TRBD1 (5 bases). This CDR3 is built from 14 residues. The germline gives CDR1 MNHEY, CDR2 SVGAGI. Trimming cost V 6 bases and J 11 bases, with 22 bases left between them. The CDR3 nucleotides read TGTGCCAGCAGCTCTCCCGGGGGGGGGAGAAGGGCTTTCTTT. Translation: CASSSPGGGRRAFF.

The chain employs TRBV24-1 and TRBJ2-5, with 8 bases matching TRBD1. Germline lookup yields CDR1 KGHDR and CDR2 SFDVKD. Trimming took 4 bases from V and 5 from J; bases not matched to a gene: 5. The CDR3 is 14 residues long. The CDR3 loop reads CATSDGGQGETQYF. The CDR3 DNA reads TGTGCCACCAGTGACGGCGGACAGGGCGAGACCCAGTACTTC.

The chain combines TRBV2 with TRBJ2-5; 12 nucleotides align to TRBD2. The CDR3 is 15 amino acids. Looked up from germline, CDR1 is SNHLY and CDR2 is FYNNEI. Trimming at V came to 3 bases and at J to 5 bases, leaving 4 bases not matched to a gene. The CDR3 bases are TGTGCCAGCAGTGAGCCCCTAGCGGGGGGGGAGACCCAGTACTTC. It specifies CASSEPLAGGETQYF. The variable domain in full, completed from reference TRBV2 and TRBJ2-5, reads EPEVTQTPSHQVTQMGQEVILRCVPISNHLYFYWYRQILGQKVEFLVSFYNNEISEKSEIFDDQFSVERPDGSNFTLKIRSTKLEDSAMYFCASSEPLAGGETQYFGPGTRLLVL.

The rearrangement joins TRBV19 to TRBJ2-1, with TRBD1 as a possible D gene (6 bases). The CDR3 sequence is 16 residues long. With 6 bases removed from V and 1 base from J, the gap between germline ends came to 16 bases. The germline gives CDR1 LNHDA, CDR2 SQIVND (reference sequence). The CDR3 sequence: CASRPATRGSYNEQFF. CDR3 sequence (DNA): TGTGCCAGTAGACCAGCGACAAGGGGGTCCTACAATGAGCAGTTCTTC.